The T cell receptor (beta chain) described here comes from a study of shared clonotypes between healthy human individuals. The repertoire was sequenced with immunoSEQ multiplex PCR; TCRdb's copy has only in-frame clones and lacks some. Among roughly 2.1 million clones listed, about 92% were seen once. J lost 9 bases, V lost 3 bases, and 8 bases had no gene match. CDR1 and CDR2 from the germline V gene are LGHNA and YSLEER. This CDR3 is 15 amino acids long. Naive-designated CD8 cells lacked CD45RO, were positively enriched for CCR7, and omitted terminally differentiated effector memory CD45RA+ cells. The sequence was obtained from a man aged 18 to 30 in good health. Some clones in this sample may be carry-over from other donors' samples. Source material: naive CD8+ T cells from PBMCs. V usage is TRBV4-3 and J usage is TRBJ2-1, with 10 bases identical to TRBD1. Here the CDR3 reads CASSQGTGVGSEQFF. In nucleotides, the CDR3 is TGCGCCAGCAGCCAGGGGACAGGGGTCGGGAGTGAGCAGTTCTTC.